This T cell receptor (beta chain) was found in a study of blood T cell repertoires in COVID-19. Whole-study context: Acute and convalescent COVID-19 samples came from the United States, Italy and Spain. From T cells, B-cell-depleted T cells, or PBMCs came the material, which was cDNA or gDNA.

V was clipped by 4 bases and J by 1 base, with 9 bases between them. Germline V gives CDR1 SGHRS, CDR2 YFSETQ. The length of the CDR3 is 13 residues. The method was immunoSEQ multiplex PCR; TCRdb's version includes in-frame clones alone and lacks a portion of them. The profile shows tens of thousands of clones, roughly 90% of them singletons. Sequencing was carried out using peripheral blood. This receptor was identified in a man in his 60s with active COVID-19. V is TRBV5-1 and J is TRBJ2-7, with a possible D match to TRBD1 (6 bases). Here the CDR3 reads CASSADRSYEQYF. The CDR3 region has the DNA TGCGCCAGCAGCGCGGACAGATCCTACGAGCAGTACTTC.